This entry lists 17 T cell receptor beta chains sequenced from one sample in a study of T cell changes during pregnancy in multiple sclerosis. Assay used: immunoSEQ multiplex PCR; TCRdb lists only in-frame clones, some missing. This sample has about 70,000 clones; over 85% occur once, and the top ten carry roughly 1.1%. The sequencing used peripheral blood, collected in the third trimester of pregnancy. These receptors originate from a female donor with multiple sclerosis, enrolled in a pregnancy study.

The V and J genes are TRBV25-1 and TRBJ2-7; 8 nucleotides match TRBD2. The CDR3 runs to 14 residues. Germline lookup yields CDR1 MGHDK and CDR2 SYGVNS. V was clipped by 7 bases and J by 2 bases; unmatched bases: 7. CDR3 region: CASMPGGAAYEQYF. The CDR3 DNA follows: TGTGCCAGCATGCCGGGGGGGGCAGCCTACGAGCAGTACTTC.

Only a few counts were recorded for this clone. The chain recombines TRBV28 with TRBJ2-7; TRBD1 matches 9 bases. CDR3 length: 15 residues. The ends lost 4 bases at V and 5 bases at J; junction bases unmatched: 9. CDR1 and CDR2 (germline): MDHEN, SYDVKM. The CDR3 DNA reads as TGTGCCAGCAGTTCCCCGGGACAGGGAACCCACGAGCAGTACTTC. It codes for CASSSPGQGTHEQYF.

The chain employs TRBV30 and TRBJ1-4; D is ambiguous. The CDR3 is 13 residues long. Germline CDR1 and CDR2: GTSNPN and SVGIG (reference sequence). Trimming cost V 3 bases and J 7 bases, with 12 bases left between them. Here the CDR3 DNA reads TGTGCCTGGAGCCCCAATCGGGGTGAAAAACTGTTTTTT. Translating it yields CAWSPNRGEKLFF.

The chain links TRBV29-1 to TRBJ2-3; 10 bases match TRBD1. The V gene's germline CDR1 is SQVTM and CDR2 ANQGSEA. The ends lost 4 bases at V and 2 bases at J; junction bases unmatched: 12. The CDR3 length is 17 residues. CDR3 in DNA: TGCAGCGTTGCGGGACAGGGGTCCTCATTTCCCACAGATACGCAGTATTTT. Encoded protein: CSVAGQGSSFPTDTQYF.

The CDR3 DNA reads as TGCGCCAGCAGCCAAGAAGGAGGTCTAGCGGGCCAAGAGACCCAGTACTTC. It encodes CASSQEGGLAGQETQYF. This sequence joins TRBV4-3 and TRBJ2-5, with 8 bases that match TRBD2. Germline assignment: CDR1 LGHNA and CDR2 YSLEER. The V segment lost 0 bases and the J segment 1 base; nucleotides outside the gene matches: 7. The CDR3 has 17 amino acids.

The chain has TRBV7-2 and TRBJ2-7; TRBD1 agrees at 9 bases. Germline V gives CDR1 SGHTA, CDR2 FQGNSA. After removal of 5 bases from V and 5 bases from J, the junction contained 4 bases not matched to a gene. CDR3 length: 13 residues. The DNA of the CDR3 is TGTGCCAGCAGCCTTTGGACAGGGGACGAGCAGTACTTC. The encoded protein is CASSLWTGDEQYF. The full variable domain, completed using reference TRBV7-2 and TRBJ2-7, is GAGVSQSPSNKVTEKGKDVELRCDPISGHTALYWYRQSLGQGLEFLIYFQGNSAPDKSGLPSDRFSAERTGGSVSTLTIQRTQQEDSAVYLCASSLWTGDEQYFGPGTRLTVT.

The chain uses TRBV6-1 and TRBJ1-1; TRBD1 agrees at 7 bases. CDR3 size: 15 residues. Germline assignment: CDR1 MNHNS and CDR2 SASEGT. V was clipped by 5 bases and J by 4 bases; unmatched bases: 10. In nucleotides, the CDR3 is TGTGCCAGCAGTCGATCAGGACAGGCAGCCACTGAAGCTTTCTTT. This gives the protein CASSRSGQAATEAFF.

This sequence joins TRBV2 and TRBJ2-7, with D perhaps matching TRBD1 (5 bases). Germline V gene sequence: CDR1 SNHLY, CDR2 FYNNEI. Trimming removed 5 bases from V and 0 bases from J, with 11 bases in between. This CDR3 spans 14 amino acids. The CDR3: CASSPAGPSYEQYF. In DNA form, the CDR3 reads TGTGCCAGCAGTCCCGCAGGGCCCTCCTACGAGCAGTACTTC.

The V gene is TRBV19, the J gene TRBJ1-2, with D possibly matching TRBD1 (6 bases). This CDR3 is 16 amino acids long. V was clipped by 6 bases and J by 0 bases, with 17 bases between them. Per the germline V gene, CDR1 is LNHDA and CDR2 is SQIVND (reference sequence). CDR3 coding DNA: TGTGCCAGTAGCCTAAAATGGACAGATCCTAACTATGGCTACACCTTC. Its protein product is CASSLKWTDPNYGYTF.

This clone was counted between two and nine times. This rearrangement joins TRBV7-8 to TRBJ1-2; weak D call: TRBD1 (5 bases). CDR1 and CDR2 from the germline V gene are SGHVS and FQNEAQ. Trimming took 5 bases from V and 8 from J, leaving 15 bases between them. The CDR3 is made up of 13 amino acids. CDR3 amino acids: CASSPAGTWGYTF. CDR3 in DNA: TGTGCCAGCAGCCCCGCAGGGACTTGGGGCTACACCTTC.

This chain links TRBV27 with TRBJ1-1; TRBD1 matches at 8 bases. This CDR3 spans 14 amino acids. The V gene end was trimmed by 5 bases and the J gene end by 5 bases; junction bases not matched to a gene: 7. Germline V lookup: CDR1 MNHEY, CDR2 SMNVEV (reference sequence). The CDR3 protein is CASSVTGGYTEAFF. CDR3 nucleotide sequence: TGTGCCAGCAGTGTCACAGGGGGGTATACTGAAGCTTTCTTT.

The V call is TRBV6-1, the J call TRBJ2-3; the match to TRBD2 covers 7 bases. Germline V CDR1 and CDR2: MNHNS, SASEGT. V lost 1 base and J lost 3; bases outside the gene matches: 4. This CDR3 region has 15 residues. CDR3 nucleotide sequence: TGTGCCAGCAGTGAAGAGGGAGGGTTTACAGATACGCAGTATTTT. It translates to CASSEEGGFTDTQYF.

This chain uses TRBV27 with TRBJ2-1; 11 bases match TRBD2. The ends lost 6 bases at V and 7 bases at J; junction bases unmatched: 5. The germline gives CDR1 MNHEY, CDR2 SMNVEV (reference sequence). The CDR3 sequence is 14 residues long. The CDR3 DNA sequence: TGTGCCAGCAGATTAGCGGGAGGGGGGAATGAGCAGTTCTTC. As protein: CASRLAGGGNEQFF.

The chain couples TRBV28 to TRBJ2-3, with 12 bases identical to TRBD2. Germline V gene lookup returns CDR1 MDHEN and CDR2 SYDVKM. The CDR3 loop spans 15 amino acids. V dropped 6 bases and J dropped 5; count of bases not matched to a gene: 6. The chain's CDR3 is CASRTMGLAGDTQYF. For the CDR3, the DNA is TGTGCCAGCAGAACAATGGGACTAGCGGGAGATACGCAGTATTTT.

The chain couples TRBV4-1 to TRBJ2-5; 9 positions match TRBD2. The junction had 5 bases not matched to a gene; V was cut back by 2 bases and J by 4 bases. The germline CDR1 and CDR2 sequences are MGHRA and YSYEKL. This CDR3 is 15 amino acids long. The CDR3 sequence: CASSQFLAGSETQYF. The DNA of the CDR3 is TGCGCCAGCAGCCAATTCCTAGCGGGATCAGAGACCCAGTACTTC.

The CDR3 coding sequence is TGTGCCATCAGTGCAGCGGGAGTAGGAGAGACCCAGTACTTC. The encoded protein is CAISAAGVGETQYF. The chain links TRBV10-3 to TRBJ2-5, with 8 bases that match TRBD2. This CDR3 spans 14 amino acids. Germline-derived CDR1 and CDR2 are ENHRY and SYGVKD. Trimming took 4 bases from V and 4 from J; bases not matched to a gene: 5.

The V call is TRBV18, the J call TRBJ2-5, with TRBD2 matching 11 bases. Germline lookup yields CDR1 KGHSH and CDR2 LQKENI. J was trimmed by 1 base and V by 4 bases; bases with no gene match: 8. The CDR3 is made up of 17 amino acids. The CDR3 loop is CASSLLAGGAFQETQYF. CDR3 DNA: TGTGCCAGCTCACTTCTAGCGGGAGGAGCCTTCCAAGAGACCCAGTACTTC.